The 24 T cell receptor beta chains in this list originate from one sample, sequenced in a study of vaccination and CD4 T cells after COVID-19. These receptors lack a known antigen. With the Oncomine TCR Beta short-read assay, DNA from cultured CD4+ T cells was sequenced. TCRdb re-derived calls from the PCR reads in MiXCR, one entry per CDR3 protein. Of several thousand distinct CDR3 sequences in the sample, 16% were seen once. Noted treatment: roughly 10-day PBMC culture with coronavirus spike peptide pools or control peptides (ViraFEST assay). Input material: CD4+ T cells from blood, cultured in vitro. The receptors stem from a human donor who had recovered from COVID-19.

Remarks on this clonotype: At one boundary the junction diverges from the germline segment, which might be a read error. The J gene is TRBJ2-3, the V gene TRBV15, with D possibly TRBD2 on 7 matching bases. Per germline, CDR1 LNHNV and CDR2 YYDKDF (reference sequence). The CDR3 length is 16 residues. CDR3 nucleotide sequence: TGTGTCACCCGAAATAGGGGGGGTTCCATCACAGATACGCAGTATTTT. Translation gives CVTRNRGGSITDTQYF.

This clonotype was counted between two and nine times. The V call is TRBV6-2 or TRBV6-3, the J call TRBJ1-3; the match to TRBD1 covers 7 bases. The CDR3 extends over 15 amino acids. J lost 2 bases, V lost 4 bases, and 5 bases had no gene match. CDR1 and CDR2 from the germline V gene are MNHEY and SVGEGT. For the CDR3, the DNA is TGTGCCAGCAGTTTCACGACAGGGCCTGGAAACACCATATATTTT. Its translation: CASSFTTGPGNTIYF.

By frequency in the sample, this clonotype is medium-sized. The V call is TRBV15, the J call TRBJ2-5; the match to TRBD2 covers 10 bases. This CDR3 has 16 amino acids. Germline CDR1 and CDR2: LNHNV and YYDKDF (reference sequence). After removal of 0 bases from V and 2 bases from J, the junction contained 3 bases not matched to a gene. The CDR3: CATSRDPAGGQETQYF. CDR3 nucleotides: TGTGCCACCAGCAGAGATCCAGCGGGGGGGCAAGAGACCCAGTACTTC.

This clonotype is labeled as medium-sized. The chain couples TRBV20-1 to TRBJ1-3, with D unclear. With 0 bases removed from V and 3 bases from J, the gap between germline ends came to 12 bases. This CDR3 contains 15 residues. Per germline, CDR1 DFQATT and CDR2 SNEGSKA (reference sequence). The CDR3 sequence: CSARDYRRFGNTIYF. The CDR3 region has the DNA TGCAGTGCTAGAGATTATAGGCGGTTTGGAAACACCATATATTTT.

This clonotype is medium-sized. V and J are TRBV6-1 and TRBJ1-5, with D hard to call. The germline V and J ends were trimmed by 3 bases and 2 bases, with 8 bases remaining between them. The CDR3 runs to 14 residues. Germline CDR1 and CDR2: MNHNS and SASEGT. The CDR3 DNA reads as TGTGCCAGCAGTGACGGGCTCGGCAATCAGCCCCAGCATTTT. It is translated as CASSDGLGNQPQHF.

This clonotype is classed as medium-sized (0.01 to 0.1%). In DNA, the CDR3 is TGTGCCAGCGGCGAGGGGGGAGGCACTGAAGCTTTCTTT. Protein: CASGEGGGTEAFF. The chain recombines TRBV6-1 with TRBJ1-1, with D possibly matching TRBD1 (6 bases). The CDR3 sequence is 13 residues long. V lost 8 bases to trimming and J lost 4 bases, with 14 bases between them. CDR1 is MNHNS and CDR2 is SASEGT in the germline V gene.

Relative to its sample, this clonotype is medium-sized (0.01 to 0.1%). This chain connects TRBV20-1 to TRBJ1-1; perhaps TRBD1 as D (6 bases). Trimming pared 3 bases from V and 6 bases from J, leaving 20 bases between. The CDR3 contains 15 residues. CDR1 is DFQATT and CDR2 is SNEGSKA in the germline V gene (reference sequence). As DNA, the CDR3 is TGCAGTGCTAGTCGCCATGGGGGCCACACGGCTGAAGCTTTCTTT. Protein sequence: CSASRHGGHTAEAFF.

CDR3 protein: CASSRGGRGTDTQYF. The DNA for the CDR3 is TGTGCCAGCAGCCGGGGCGGGCGCGGCACAGATACGCAGTATTTT. The chain combines TRBV9 with TRBJ2-3; D tentatively reads TRBD1 or TRBD2 (5 bases each). Germline values: CDR1 SGDLS, CDR2 YYNGEE. The V end lost 4 bases, the J end lost 1 base, and 13 bases lay between the germline ends. The CDR3 runs to 15 residues.

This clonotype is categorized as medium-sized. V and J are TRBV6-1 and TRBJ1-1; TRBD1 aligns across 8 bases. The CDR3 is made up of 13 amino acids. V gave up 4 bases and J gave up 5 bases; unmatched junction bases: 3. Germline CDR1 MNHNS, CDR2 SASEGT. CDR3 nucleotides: TGTGCCAGCAGTGGGCAGGGGGCTACTGAAGCTTTCTTT. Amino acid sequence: CASSGQGATEAFF.

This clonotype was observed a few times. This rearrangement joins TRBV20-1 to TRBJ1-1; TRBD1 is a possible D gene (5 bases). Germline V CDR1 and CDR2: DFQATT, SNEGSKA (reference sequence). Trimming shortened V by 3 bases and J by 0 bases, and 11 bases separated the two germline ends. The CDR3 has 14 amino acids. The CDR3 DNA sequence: TGCAGTGCTAGGGTCGGGGCCTTGAACACTGAAGCTTTCTTT. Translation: CSARVGALNTEAFF.

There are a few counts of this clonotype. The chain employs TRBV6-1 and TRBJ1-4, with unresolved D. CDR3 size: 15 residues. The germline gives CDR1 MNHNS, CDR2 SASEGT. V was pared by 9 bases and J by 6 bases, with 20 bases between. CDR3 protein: CASGRAPRYDEKLFF. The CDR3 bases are TGTGCCAGTGGCCGAGCTCCGAGATATGATGAAAAACTGTTTTTT.

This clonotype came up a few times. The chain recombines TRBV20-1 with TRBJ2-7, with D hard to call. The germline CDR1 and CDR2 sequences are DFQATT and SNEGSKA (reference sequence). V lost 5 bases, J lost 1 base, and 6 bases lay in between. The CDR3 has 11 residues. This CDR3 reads CSAWNSYEQYF. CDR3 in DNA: TGCAGTGCTTGGAATTCCTACGAGCAGTACTTC.

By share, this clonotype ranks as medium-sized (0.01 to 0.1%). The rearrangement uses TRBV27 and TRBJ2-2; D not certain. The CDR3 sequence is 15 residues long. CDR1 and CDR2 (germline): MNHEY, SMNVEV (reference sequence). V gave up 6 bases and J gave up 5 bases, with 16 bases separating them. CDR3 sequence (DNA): TGTGCCAGCAGGTTGAAGCCCCGGAGTACCGGGGAGCTGTTTTTT. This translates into CASRLKPRSTGELFF.

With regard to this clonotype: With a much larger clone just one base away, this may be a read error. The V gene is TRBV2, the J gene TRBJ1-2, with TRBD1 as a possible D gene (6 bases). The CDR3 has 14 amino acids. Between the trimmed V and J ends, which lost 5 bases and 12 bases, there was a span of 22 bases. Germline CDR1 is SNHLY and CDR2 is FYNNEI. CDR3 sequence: CASSPQTGTGGHTF. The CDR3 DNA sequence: TGTGCCAGCAGTCCCCAAACAGGGACGGGCGGCCACACCTTC.

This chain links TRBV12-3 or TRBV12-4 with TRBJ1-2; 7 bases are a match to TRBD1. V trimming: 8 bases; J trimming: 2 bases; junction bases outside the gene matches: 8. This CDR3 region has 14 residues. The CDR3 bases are TGTGCCAGCGGATATAAACAGGGGAACTATGGCTACACCTTC. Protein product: CASGYKQGNYGYTF.

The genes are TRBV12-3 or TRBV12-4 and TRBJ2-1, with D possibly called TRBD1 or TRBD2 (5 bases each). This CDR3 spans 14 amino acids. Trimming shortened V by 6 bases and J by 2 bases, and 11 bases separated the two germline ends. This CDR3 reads CASRGDGPYNEQFF. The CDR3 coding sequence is TGTGCCAGCAGGGGGGATGGGCCCTACAATGAGCAGTTCTTC.

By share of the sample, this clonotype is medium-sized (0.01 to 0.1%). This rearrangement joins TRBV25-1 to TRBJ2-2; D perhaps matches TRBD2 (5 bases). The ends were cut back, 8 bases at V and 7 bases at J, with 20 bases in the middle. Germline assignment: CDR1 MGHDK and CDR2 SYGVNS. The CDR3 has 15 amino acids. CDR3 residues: CASGVPGLRGGELFF. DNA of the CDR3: TGTGCCAGCGGGGTCCCCGGCCTCCGGGGCGGGGAGCTGTTTTTT.

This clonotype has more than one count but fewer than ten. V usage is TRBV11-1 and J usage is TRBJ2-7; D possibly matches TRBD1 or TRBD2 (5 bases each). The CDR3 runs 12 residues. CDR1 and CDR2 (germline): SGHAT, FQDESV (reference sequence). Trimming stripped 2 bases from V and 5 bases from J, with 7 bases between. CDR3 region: CASSLWGNEQYF. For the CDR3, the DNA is TGTGCCAGCAGCTTATGGGGGAACGAGCAGTACTTC. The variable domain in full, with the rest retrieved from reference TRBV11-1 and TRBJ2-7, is EAEVAQSPRYKITEKSQAVAFWCDPISGHATLYWYRQILGQGPELLVQFQDESVVDDSQLPKDRFSAERLKGVDSTLKIQPAELGDSAMYLCASSLWGNEQYFGPGTRLTVT.

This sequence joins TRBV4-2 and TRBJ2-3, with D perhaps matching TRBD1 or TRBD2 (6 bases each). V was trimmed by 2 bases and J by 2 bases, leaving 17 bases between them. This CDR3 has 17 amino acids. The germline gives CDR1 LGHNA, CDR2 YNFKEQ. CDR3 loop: CASSQPGTGGYTDTQYF. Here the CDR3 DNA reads TGTGCCAGCAGCCAACCCGGCACCGGGGGCTACACAGATACGCAGTATTTT.

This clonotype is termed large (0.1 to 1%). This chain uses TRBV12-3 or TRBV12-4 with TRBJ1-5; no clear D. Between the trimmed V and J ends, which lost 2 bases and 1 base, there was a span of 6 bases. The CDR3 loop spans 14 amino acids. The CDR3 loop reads CASSLQVSNQPQHF. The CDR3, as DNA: TGTGCCAGCAGTTTACAGGTCAGCAATCAGCCCCAGCATTTT.

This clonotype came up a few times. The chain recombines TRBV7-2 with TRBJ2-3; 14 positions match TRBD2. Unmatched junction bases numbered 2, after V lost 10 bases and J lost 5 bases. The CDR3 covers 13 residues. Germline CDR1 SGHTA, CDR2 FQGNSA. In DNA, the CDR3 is TGTGCCACGGGACTAGCGGGGGTAGATACGCAGTATTTT. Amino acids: CATGLAGVDTQYF.

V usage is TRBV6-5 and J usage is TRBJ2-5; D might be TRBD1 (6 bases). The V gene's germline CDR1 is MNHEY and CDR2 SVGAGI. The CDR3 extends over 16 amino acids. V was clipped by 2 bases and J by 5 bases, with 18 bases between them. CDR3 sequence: CASSYTGQFNWETQYF. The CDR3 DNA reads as TGTGCCAGCAGTTACACAGGACAGTTCAATTGGGAGACCCAGTACTTC.

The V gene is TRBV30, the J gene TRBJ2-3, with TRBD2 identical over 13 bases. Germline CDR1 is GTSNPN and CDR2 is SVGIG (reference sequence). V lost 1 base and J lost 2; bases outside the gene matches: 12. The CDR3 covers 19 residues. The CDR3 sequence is CAWSGRLAGGPQNTDTQYF. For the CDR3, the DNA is TGTGCCTGGAGTGGTAGACTAGCGGGGGGACCCCAAAACACAGATACGCAGTATTTT.

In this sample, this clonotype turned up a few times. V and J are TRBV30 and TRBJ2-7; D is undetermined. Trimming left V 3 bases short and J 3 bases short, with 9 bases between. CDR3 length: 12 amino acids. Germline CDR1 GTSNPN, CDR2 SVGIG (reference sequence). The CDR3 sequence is CAWRGSYYEQYF. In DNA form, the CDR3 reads TGTGCCTGGAGGGGGTCCTACTACGAGCAGTACTTC.